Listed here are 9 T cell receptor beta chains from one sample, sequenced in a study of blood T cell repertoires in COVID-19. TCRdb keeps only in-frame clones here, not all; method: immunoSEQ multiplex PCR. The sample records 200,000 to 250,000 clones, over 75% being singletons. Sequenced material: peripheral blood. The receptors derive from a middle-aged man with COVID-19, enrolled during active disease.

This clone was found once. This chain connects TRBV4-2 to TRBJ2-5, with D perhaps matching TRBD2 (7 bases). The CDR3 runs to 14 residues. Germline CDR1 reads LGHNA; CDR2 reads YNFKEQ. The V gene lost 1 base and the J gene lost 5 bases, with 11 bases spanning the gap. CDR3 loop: CASSQGGGRETQYF. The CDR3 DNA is TGTGCCAGCAGCCAAGGGGGGGGCCGGGAGACCCAGTACTTC.

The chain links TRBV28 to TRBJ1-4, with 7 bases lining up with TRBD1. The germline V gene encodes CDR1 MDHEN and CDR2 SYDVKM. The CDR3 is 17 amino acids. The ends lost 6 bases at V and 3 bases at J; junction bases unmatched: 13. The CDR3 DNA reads TGTGCCAGCAGCCCAGGGGGACATAGGGTGGCTAATGAAAAACTGTTTTTT. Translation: CASSPGGHRVANEKLFF.

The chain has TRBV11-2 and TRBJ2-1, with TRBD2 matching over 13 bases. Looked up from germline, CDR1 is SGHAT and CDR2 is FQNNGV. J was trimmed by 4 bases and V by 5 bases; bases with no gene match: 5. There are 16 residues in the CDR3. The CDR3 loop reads CASSKLAGGEYNEQFF. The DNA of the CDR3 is TGTGCCAGCAGCAAACTAGCGGGGGGGGAATACAATGAGCAGTTCTTC.

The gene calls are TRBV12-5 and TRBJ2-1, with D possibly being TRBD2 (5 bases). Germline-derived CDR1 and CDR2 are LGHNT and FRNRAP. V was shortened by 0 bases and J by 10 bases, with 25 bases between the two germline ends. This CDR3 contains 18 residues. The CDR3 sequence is CASGLVRGIASVGWEQFF. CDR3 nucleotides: TGTGCTAGTGGTTTGGTACGGGGAATAGCGTCGGTAGGGTGGGAGCAGTTCTTC. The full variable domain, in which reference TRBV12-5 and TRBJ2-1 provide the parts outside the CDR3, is DARVTQTPRHKVTEMGQEVTMRCQPILGHNTVFWYRQTMMQGLELLAYFRNRAPLDDSGMPKDRFSAEMPDATLATLKIQPSEPRDSAVYFCASGLVRGIASVGWEQFFGPGTRLTVL.

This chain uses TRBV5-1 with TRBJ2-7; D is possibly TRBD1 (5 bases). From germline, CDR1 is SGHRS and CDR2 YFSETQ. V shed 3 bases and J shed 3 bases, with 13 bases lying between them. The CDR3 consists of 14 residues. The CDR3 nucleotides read TGCGCCAGCAGCTGGCTGGGGCAGGGCTACGAGCAGTACTTC. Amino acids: CASSWLGQGYEQYF.

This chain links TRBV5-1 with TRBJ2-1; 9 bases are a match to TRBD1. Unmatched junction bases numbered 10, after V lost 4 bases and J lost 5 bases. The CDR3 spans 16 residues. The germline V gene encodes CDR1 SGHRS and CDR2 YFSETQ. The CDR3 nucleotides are TGCGCCAGCAGCCGGGGAGGACAGGGGATCAACAATGAGCAGTTCTTC. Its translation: CASSRGGQGINNEQFF.

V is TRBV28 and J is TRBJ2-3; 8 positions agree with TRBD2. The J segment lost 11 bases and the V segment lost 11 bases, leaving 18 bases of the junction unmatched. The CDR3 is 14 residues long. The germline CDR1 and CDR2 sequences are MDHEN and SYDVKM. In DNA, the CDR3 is TGTGCCGTCACAGGGAGCGGGGGCCCGAGAGAGCAGTATTTT. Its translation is CAVTGSGGPREQYF.

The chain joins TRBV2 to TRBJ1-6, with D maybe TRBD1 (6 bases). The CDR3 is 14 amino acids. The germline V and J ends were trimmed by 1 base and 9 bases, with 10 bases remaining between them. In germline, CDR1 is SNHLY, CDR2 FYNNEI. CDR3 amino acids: CASSEGQGFSPLHF. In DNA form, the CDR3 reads TGTGCCAGCAGTGAAGGGCAGGGGTTTTCACCCCTCCACTTT.

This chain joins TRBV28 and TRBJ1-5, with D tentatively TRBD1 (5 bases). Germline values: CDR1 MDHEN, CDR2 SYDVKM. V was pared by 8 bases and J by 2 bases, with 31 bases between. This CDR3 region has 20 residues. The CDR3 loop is CASWTELNRLGGRGNQPQHF. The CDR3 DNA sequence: TGTGCCAGCTGGACCGAATTAAACCGACTGGGGGGTCGTGGCAATCAGCCCCAGCATTTT.